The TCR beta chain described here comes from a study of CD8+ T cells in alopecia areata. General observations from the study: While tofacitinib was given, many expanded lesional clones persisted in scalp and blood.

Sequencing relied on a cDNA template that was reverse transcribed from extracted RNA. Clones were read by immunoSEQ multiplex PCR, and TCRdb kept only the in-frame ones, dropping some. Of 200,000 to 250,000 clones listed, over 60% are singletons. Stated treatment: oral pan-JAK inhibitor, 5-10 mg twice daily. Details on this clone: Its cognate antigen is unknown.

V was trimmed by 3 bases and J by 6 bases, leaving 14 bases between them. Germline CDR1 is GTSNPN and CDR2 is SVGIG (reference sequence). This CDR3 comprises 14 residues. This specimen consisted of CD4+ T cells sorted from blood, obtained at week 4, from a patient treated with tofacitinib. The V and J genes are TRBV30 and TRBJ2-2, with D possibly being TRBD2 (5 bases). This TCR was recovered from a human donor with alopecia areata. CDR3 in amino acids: CAWSPLDRAGELFF. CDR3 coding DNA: TGTGCCTGGAGCCCACTAGACCGGGCCGGGGAGCTGTTTTTT.